This T cell receptor (beta chain) was captured by sequencing in a study of blood T cells in healthy people across ages. A second about 6 to 11 cycle PCR used barcoded and J-beta primers. TCRdb reprocessed the 5' RACE reads with MiXCR, giving one entry per CDR3 protein. The table lists about 730,000 distinct CDR3 sequences, roughly 44% of them singletons. V was cut by 6 bases and J by 2 bases, with 13 bases left in between. CDR1 and CDR2 (germline): SNHLY, FYNNEI. This CDR3 has 14 amino acids. The rearrangement joins TRBV2 to TRBJ2-5, with D maybe TRBD2 (5 bases). This receptor was taken from a woman aged 55-69 years in good health. The material sequenced was blood. CDR3 sequence (DNA): TGTGCCAGCAGCCCCAGACTACAACAAGAGACCCAGTACTTC. It specifies CASSPRLQQETQYF.